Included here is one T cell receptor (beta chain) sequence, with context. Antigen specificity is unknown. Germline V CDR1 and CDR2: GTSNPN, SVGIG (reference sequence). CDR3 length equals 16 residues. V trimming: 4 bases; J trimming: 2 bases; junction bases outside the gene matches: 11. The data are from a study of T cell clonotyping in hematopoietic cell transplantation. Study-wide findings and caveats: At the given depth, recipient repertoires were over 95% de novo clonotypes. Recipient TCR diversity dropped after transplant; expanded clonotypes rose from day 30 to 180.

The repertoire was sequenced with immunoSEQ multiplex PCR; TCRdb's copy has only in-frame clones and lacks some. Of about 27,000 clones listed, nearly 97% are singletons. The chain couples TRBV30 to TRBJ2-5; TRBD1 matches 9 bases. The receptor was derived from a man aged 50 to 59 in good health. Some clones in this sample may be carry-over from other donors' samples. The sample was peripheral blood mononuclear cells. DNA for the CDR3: TGTGCCTGGACTCCCTCCGGGACAGGGAGGCAAGAGACCCAGTACTTC. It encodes CAWTPSGTGRQETQYF. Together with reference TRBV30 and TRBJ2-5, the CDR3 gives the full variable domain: SQTIHQWPATLVQPVGSPLSLECTVEGTSNPNLYWYRQAAGRGLQLLFYSVGIGQISSEVPQNLSASRPQDRQFILSSKKLLLSDSGFYLCAWTPSGTGRQETQYFGPGTRLLVL.